The rows below give T cell receptor beta chains drawn from one sample of a study of PD-L1 blockade in urothelial cancer. Sequencing was performed with immunoSEQ multiplex PCR; in TCRdb, only in-frame clones are kept and a portion is missing. The sample lists about 29,000 clones, around 84% occurring once. Source: PBMCs, taken around atezolizumab (anti-PD-L1) treatment. The receptors derive from a man aged 50-60 years with urothelial cancer. Both conserved end residues are part of each CDR3. The order of the fields is V gene, clone size, J gene, D gene, CDR3 protein, CDR3 DNA. A D gene is named only where the DNA matches it firmly. Clone size is stated in some rows and not others, as once, few, many or a class when expanded.

>TRBV9|NA|TRBJ2-3|TRBD2
CASSVFSGLAGGSTDTQYF
TGTGCCAGCAGCGTATTCTCGGGACTAGCGGGGGGGAGCACAGATACGCAGTATTTT
>TRBV10-1|NA|TRBJ2-5|TRBD1
CASSGDRGRQETQYF
TGCGCCAGCAGTGGGGACAGGGGACGACAGGAGACCCAGTACTTC
>TRBV7-9|NA|TRBJ1-1|TRBD1
CASSSPDRGYTEAFF
TGTGCCAGCAGCAGCCCGGACAGGGGCTACACTGAAGCTTTCTTT
>TRBV25-1|NA|TRBJ1-3|TRBD1
CASSEPRTGDSGNTIYF
TGTGCCAGCAGTGAACCAAGAACAGGGGACTCTGGAAACACCATATATTTT
>TRBV5-4|once|TRBJ1-1|NA
CASSPPGATEAFF
TGTGCCAGCAGCCCGCCTGGGGCCACTGAAGCTTTCTTT
>TRBV13|NA|TRBJ1-2|TRBD1
CASRAPGGTGATGYTF
TGTGCCAGCAGGGCACCCGGGGGGACAGGGGCTACTGGCTACACCTTC
>TRBV28|NA|TRBJ2-4|NA
CASSLMPGGGQKARAKNIQYF
TGTGCCAGCAGTTTAATGCCCGGGGGGGGACAGAAAGCGAGGGCCAAAAACATTCAGTACTTC
>TRBV19|NA|TRBJ1-4|TRBD1
CASSPGQAVNEKLFF
TGTGCCAGTAGCCCAGGACAGGCCGTTAATGAAAAACTGTTTTTT
>TRBV5-4|NA|TRBJ2-2|TRBD2
CASSPGLAIDHTGELFF
TGTGCCAGCAGCCCGGGACTAGCGATCGACCACACCGGGGAGCTGTTTTTT
>TRBV7-9|once|TRBJ2-7|NA
CASNFGDYEQYF
TGTGCCAGCAACTTCGGGGACTACGAGCAGTACTTC
>TRBV10-2|few|TRBJ1-2|NA
CASMVVGGLANYGYTF
TGCGCCAGCATGGTGGTAGGGGGATTGGCTAACTATGGCTACACCTTC
>TRBV19|NA|TRBJ1-5|NA
CASSTRVDQPQHF
TGTGCCAGTAGTACCAGGGTTGATCAGCCCCAGCATTTT
>TRBV27|NA|TRBJ1-1|NA
CATRQFTGSAEAFF
TGTGCCACCCGTCAATTTACAGGGTCCGCTGAAGCTTTCTTT
>TRBV5-1|NA|TRBJ2-5|NA
CASSRDRWETQYF
TGCGCCAGCAGCAGAGACAGGTGGGAGACCCAGTACTTC
>TRBV7-9|NA|TRBJ2-5|NA
CASRPPLRELETQYF
TGTGCCAGCAGACCCCCTTTAAGGGAGTTAGAGACCCAGTACTTC
>TRBV5-4|NA|TRBJ1-2|NA
CASKTWGANYGYTF
TGTGCCAGCAAAACTTGGGGAGCTAACTATGGCTACACCTTC
>TRBV9|NA|TRBJ2-7|NA
CASSADTGTYYEQYF
TGTGCCAGCAGCGCAGACACCGGGACTTACTACGAGCAGTACTTC
>TRBV14|NA|TRBJ2-1|NA
CASSQDSSYNEQFF
TGTGCCAGCAGCCAAGACAGCTCCTACAATGAGCAGTTCTTC
>TRBV10-2|NA|TRBJ2-5|NA
CASSERTNTPETQYF
TGCGCCAGCAGTGAAAGGACAAATACTCCAGAGACCCAGTACTTC
>TRBV10-3|once|TRBJ2-7|TRBD2
CAISNDRTSGRLYEQYF
TGTGCCATCAGCAACGACCGGACTAGCGGGAGGCTCTACGAGCAGTACTTC
>TRBV5-1|NA|TRBJ2-7|TRBD2
CASKGLAGSYEQYF
TGCGCCAGCAAAGGACTAGCGGGCTCCTACGAGCAGTACTTC
>TRBV5-4|once|TRBJ2-2|TRBD1
CASSSLQGAYGELFF
TGTGCCAGCAGCTCCCTACAGGGGGCATACGGGGAGCTGTTTTTT
>TRBV2|NA|TRBJ2-5|TRBD2
CASRVRLAGIQETQYF
TGTGCCAGCAGAGTGAGACTAGCGGGGATCCAAGAGACCCAGTACTTC
>TRBV5-1|NA|TRBJ2-3|TRBD1
CASSLQGALVDTQYF
TGCGCCAGCAGCTTACAGGGGGCGCTTGTAGATACGCAGTATTTT
>TRBV27|NA|TRBJ2-3|NA
CASNDLGRPHTQYF
TGTGCCAGCAATGATTTGGGCAGGCCGCATACGCAGTATTTT
>TRBV5-1|NA|TRBJ2-7|TRBD2
CASSPRGGGGSYEQYF
TGCGCCAGCAGCCCACGGGGGGGTGGGGGATCATACGAGCAGTACTTC
>TRBV9|NA|TRBJ2-1|TRBD1
CASSPGQGAPYNEQFF
TGTGCCAGCAGCCCAGGACAGGGGGCACCCTACAATGAGCAGTTCTTC
>TRBV9|NA|TRBJ1-2|TRBD1
CASSAGQGAGYTF
TGTGCCAGCAGCGCCGGACAGGGGGCAGGCTACACCTTC
>TRBV28|NA|TRBJ2-5|NA
CASRNLRLPGETQYF
TGTGCCAGCAGAAATCTAAGGTTGCCAGGGGAGACCCAGTACTTC
>TRBV4-1|NA|TRBJ1-4|NA
CASMGDFTEKLFF
TGCGCCAGCATGGGGGACTTCACTGAAAAACTGTTTTTT
>TRBV27|NA|TRBJ2-7|TRBD1
CASSRTGTYEQYF
TGTGCCAGTTCTCGGACAGGGACCTACGAGCAGTACTTC
>TRBV5-1|NA|TRBJ2-2|TRBD2
CASSSPSAGSAGELFF
TGCGCCAGCAGCTCCCCCTCAGCGGGAAGCGCCGGGGAGCTGTTTTTT
>TRBV5-1|NA|TRBJ2-1|TRBD2
CASSLASGPNNEQFF
TGCGCCAGCAGCTTGGCTAGCGGGCCAAACAATGAGCAGTTCTTC
>TRBV18|NA|TRBJ2-3|TRBD2
CASSPLPAGGFADTQYF
TGTGCCAGCTCACCACTACCAGCGGGGGGTTTCGCAGATACGCAGTATTTT
>TRBV19|NA|TRBJ2-7|TRBD1
CASSIGDSSYEQYF
TGTGCCAGTAGTATAGGGGACAGTTCCTACGAGCAGTACTTC
>TRBV7-6|NA|TRBJ2-2|TRBD1
CASSTDRVVTGELFF
TGTGCCAGCAGCACGGACAGGGTGGTCACCGGGGAGCTGTTTTTT
>TRBV7-9|NA|TRBJ2-7|NA
CASSLGRAGREQYF
TGTGCCAGCAGCCTGGGCCGGGCAGGGCGCGAGCAGTACTTC
>TRBV2|NA|TRBJ2-7|NA
CASSTKQGPYEQYF
TGTGCCAGCAGTACGAAACAGGGACCCTACGAGCAGTACTTC
>TRBV6-1|NA|TRBJ1-2|TRBD1
CASSDTDRTYGYTF
TGTGCCAGCAGTGACACGGACAGGACCTATGGCTACACCTTC
>TRBV9|NA|TRBJ2-2|TRBD2
CASSARASGRGITGELFF
TGTGCCAGCAGCGCGAGGGCTAGCGGGAGGGGGATCACCGGGGAGCTGTTTTTT
>TRBV19|NA|TRBJ2-2|NA
CASSIAQRGTGELFF
TGTGCCAGTAGTATAGCCCAAAGGGGCACCGGGGAGCTGTTTTTT
>TRBV15|once|TRBJ2-7|NA
CATSRDPSYEQYF
TGTGCCACCAGCAGAGACCCGAGCTACGAGCAGTACTTC
>TRBV27|NA|TRBJ2-7|TRBD1
CASSFAGGAYEQYF
TGTGCCAGCAGTTTTGCAGGGGGAGCCTACGAGCAGTACTTC
>TRBV5-6|NA|TRBJ2-7|TRBD2
CASTGGYEQYF
TGTGCCAGCACGGGGGGTTACGAGCAGTACTTC
>TRBV11-2|NA|TRBJ2-3|NA
CASSLDETGGDTQYF
TGTGCCAGCAGCTTAGATGAGACAGGCGGAGATACGCAGTATTTT
>TRBV2|NA|TRBJ2-7|NA
CASSLSYEQYF
TGTGCCAGCAGCCTTAGCTACGAGCAGTACTTC
>TRBV10-3|NA|TRBJ2-2|NA
CAIRDRGGADTGELFF
TGTGCCATCAGAGATAGGGGTGGGGCCGACACCGGGGAGCTGTTTTTT
>TRBV9|NA|TRBJ2-2|TRBD1
CASSPRTGGGTGELFF
TGTGCCAGCAGCCCCAGGACAGGGGGAGGTACCGGGGAGCTGTTTTTT
>TRBV5-4|NA|TRBJ2-1|NA
CATDNRESRNEQFF
TGTGCCACCGATAATCGGGAGTCTCGCAATGAGCAGTTCTTC
>TRBV7-9|NA|TRBJ2-1|NA
CASSPQGGVYNEQFF
TGTGCCAGCAGCCCACAGGGAGGGGTTTACAATGAGCAGTTCTTC
>TRBV19|few|TRBJ2-2|NA
CASSTGTGELFF
TGTGCCAGTAGTACCGGGACCGGGGAGCTGTTTTTT
>TRBV18|NA|TRBJ2-7|TRBD2
CASSPTGQISTSGSSYEQYF
TGTGCCAGCTCACCAACGGGACAGATTTCGACTAGCGGGAGCTCCTACGAGCAGTACTTC
>TRBV6-5|NA|TRBJ2-7|NA
CASQRGSSYEQYF
TGTGCCAGCCAGAGGGGGAGCTCCTACGAGCAGTACTTC